These 7 T cell receptor beta chains share one sample of origin, sequenced in a study of blood T cell repertoires in COVID-19. Measured with immunoSEQ multiplex PCR; TCRdb has only the in-frame clones, and not every one. The sample contains around 290,000 clones, roughly 86% of which appear only once. Sequencing was carried out using PBMCs or T cells enriched from blood (not recorded which). The origin of the receptors is a woman in her twenties or thirties who had recovered from COVID-19.

The chain recombines TRBV28 with TRBJ1-3; 10 positions match TRBD1. The CDR3 runs to 15 residues. Germline V lookup: CDR1 MDHEN, CDR2 SYDVKM. The V gene end was trimmed by 4 bases and the J gene end by 4 bases; junction bases not matched to a gene: 4. CDR3 nucleotides: TGTGCCAGCAGTTCAAGACAGGGGGCCGGAAACACCATATATTTT. Translated, it gives CASSSRQGAGNTIYF.

The chain uses TRBV9 and TRBJ2-2; TRBD2 is a possible D gene (6 bases). In germline, CDR1 is SGDLS, CDR2 YYNGEE. This CDR3 is 17 amino acids long. V shed 0 bases and J shed 2 bases, with 14 bases lying between them. The CDR3 here is CASSVASAGHNTGELFF. DNA for the CDR3: TGTGCCAGCAGCGTAGCATCGGCGGGGCATAACACCGGGGAGCTGTTTTTT.

This clone was recorded at least ten times. V usage is TRBV5-1 and J usage is TRBJ2-7; 7 bases match TRBD2. The germline gives CDR1 SGHRS, CDR2 YFSETQ. This CDR3 region has 13 residues. The V gene end was trimmed by 2 bases and the J gene end by 6 bases; junction bases not matched to a gene: 5. The DNA for the CDR3 is TGCGCCAGCAGCTTCAATGGGGAGGGCGAGCAGTACTTC. This encodes CASSFNGEGEQYF.

This chain joins TRBV5-1 and TRBJ1-2, with 7 bases matching TRBD1. The germline V gene has CDR1 SGHRS and CDR2 YFSETQ. The CDR3 covers 14 residues. V trimming: 4 bases; J trimming: 6 bases; junction bases outside the gene matches: 9. In nucleotides, the CDR3 is TGCGCCAGCAGCCTGGAGGGCCAGGGGGATGGCTACACCTTC. This codes for CASSLEGQGDGYTF.

The V gene is TRBV20-1, the J gene TRBJ1-1; D is unresolved. Germline-derived CDR1 and CDR2 are DFQATT and SNEGSKA (reference sequence). CDR3 length: 13 residues. The V end was cut by 3 bases, the J end by 6 bases, with 14 bases between. The CDR3 loop is CSASTSPFPEAFF. Written as DNA, the CDR3 is TGCAGTGCTAGTACTTCGCCCTTCCCTGAAGCTTTCTTT.

The CDR3 DNA reads TGTGCCAGCCCCGCGGAGGGGTTTCGCACAGATACGCAGTATTTT. This gives the protein CASPAEGFRTDTQYF. V usage is TRBV2 and J usage is TRBJ2-3; possible D gene TRBD2, 6 bases. The V gene lost 8 bases and the J gene lost 1 base, with 16 bases spanning the gap. CDR3 length equals 15 residues. The germline V gene has CDR1 SNHLY and CDR2 FYNNEI. The full variable domain, rest sourced from reference TRBV2 and TRBJ2-3, is EPEVTQTPSHQVTQMGQEVILRCVPISNHLYFYWYRQILGQKVEFLVSFYNNEISEKSEIFDDQFSVERPDGSNFTLKIRSTKLEDSAMYFCASPAEGFRTDTQYFGPGTRLTVL.

The rearrangement uses TRBV5-1 and TRBJ2-7; 10 bases map to TRBD1. Germline trimming cut 4 bases from V and 6 bases from J; bases unmatched to any gene: 7. The CDR3 has 14 amino acids. Germline V gene lookup returns CDR1 SGHRS and CDR2 YFSETQ. The CDR3 sequence: CASSRRDRGSEQYF. In DNA form, the CDR3 reads TGCGCCAGCAGCCGCCGGGACAGGGGATCCGAGCAGTACTTC.